This passage covers 18 T cell receptor beta chains from one sample sequenced in a study of T cells expressing NK-cell markers. TCRdb reworked the 5' RACE reads into one entry per CDR3 protein, no DNA. This sample lists roughly 390,000 distinct CDR3 sequences; its ten largest clones have roughly 10%. Sequencing input: blood T cells: a sorted CD56 or NKG2C T cell subset, CD4+ or CD8+ T cells, or bulk PBMC T cells (not recorded which). These receptors came from a woman in her forties or fifties in good health.

The chain uses TRBV6-6 and TRBJ2-7; TCRdb calls TRBD2, which cannot be checked without DNA. The CDR3 totals 12 residues. Germline CDR1 is MNHNY and CDR2 is SVGAGI (reference sequence). The CDR3 sequence: CASVGGGYEQYF.

CDR3 protein: CASNSGTGGTDTQYF. This rearrangement joins TRBV5-4 to TRBJ2-3; TCRdb names TRBD1, which stays unverified in the absence of DNA. The CDR3 is 15 residues long. Germline loops: CDR1 SGHNT, CDR2 YYREEE (reference sequence).

This chain connects TRBV5-1 to TRBJ2-5; the TCRdb D gene call, TRBD2, has no DNA to confirm it. CDR1 SGHRS and CDR2 YFSETQ come from the germline V gene. CDR3 length: 16 residues. The CDR3 protein is CASSLGLAGELETQYF.

The chain has TRBV7-3 and TRBJ2-3; TCRdb outputs TRBD1, but without DNA this stays unchecked. This CDR3 region has 15 residues. CDR1 and CDR2 (germline): SGHTA, FQGTGA. The CDR3 sequence: CASSFAGQPTDTQYF.

The V gene is TRBV5-5, the J gene TRBJ2-2; as DNA is missing, the TRBD1 call by TCRdb cannot be tested. Germline V gives CDR1 SGHKS, CDR2 YYEKEE (reference sequence). The CDR3 runs 14 residues. CDR3 sequence: CASSEHGANGELFF.

V and J are TRBV27 and TRBJ2-7. The CDR3 runs to 14 residues. Germline CDR1 MNHEY, CDR2 SMNVEV (reference sequence). CDR3 residues: CATKPAGQLYEQYF.

The V gene is TRBV2, the J gene TRBJ2-3; the D call from TCRdb, TRBD2, cannot be confirmed without DNA. The CDR3 contains 18 residues. CDR1 is SNHLY and CDR2 is FYNNEI in the germline V gene. CDR3 amino acids: CASSDAMGLAGGGDTQYF.

The chain uses TRBV5-1 and TRBJ2-6. Germline V lookup: CDR1 SGHRS, CDR2 YFSETQ. This CDR3 region has 16 residues. CDR3 region: CASSLEGRSGANVLTF.

V gene TRBV27 combines with J gene TRBJ2-3. Germline V CDR1 and CDR2: MNHEY, SMNVEV (reference sequence). CDR3 size: 12 residues. The CDR3 reads CASSSTPDTQYF.

The CDR3 protein is CATSDSGGDEQYF. The V gene is TRBV24-1, the J gene TRBJ2-7; TCRdb names TRBD1, which stays unverified in the absence of DNA. Germline V gene lookup returns CDR1 KGHDR and CDR2 SFDVKD. CDR3 size: 13 residues.

The chain employs TRBV5-1 and TRBJ1-1. Germline CDR1 reads SGHRS; CDR2 reads YFSETQ. The length of the CDR3 is 18 residues. CDR3 amino acids: CASSLGQVGVRLDTEAFF. Full variable domain (rest looked up from reference TRBV5-1 and TRBJ1-1): KAGVTQTPRYLIKTRGQQVTLSCSPISGHRSVSWYQQTPGQGLQFLFEYFSETQRNKGNFPGRFSGRQFSNSRSEMNVSTLELGDSALYLCASSLGQVGVRLDTEAFFGQGTRLTVV.

The CDR3 protein is CSVGPRLALTNEQFF. The chain combines TRBV29-1 with TRBJ2-1. Looked up from germline, CDR1 is SQVTM and CDR2 is ANQGSEA. The CDR3 consists of 15 residues.

The chain recombines TRBV5-1 with TRBJ2-2; TCRdb lists TRBD2, though no DNA is available to test this call. Germline CDR1 is SGHRS and CDR2 is YFSETQ. This CDR3 spans 15 amino acids. CDR3 region: CASSFGRSLPGELFF. Together with reference TRBV5-1 and TRBJ2-2, the CDR3 gives the full variable domain: KAGVTQTPRYLIKTRGQQVTLSCSPISGHRSVSWYQQTPGQGLQFLFEYFSETQRNKGNFPGRFSGRQFSNSRSEMNVSTLELGDSALYLCASSFGRSLPGELFFGEGSRLTVL.

The V call is TRBV12-5, the J call TRBJ1-1; TCRdb gives TRBD1 as the D gene, but with no DNA this cannot be confirmed. CDR1 and CDR2 from the germline V gene are LGHNT and FRNRAP. The CDR3 extends over 14 amino acids. This chain's CDR3 is CASGTQGATTEAFF.

The chain recombines TRBV5-1 with TRBJ1-4; without DNA, the TCRdb call of TRBD1 cannot be checked. Germline assignment: CDR1 SGHRS and CDR2 YFSETQ. This CDR3 has 16 residues. The chain's CDR3 is CASSLSTGGRDEKLFF.

The chain joins TRBV5-8 to TRBJ2-2; TCRdb picks TRBD1, but there is no DNA to check that call. CDR3 length: 14 residues. Germline CDR1 is SGHTS and CDR2 is YDEGEE. CDR3 in amino acids: CATRQVANTGELFF.

This chain links TRBV28 with TRBJ2-1; the TRBD1 assignment by TCRdb is unverifiable without DNA. This CDR3 is built from 14 residues. Per the germline V gene, CDR1 is MDHEN and CDR2 is SYDVKM. The CDR3 reads CASRKYPQYNEQFF.

CDR3 in amino acids: CASRASAGPLTNEQFF. The rearrangement uses TRBV7-8 and TRBJ2-1; with no DNA, the TCRdb D assignment of TRBD2 cannot be verified. The length of the CDR3 is 16 residues. CDR1 SGHVS and CDR2 FQNEAQ come from the germline V gene. Filled out from reference TRBV7-8 and TRBJ2-1, the complete variable domain reads GAGVSQSPRYKVAKRGQDVALRCDPISGHVSLFWYQQALGQGPEFLTYFQNEAQLDKSGLPSDRFFAERPEGSVSTLKIQRTQQEDSAVYLCASRASAGPLTNEQFFGPGTRLTVL.